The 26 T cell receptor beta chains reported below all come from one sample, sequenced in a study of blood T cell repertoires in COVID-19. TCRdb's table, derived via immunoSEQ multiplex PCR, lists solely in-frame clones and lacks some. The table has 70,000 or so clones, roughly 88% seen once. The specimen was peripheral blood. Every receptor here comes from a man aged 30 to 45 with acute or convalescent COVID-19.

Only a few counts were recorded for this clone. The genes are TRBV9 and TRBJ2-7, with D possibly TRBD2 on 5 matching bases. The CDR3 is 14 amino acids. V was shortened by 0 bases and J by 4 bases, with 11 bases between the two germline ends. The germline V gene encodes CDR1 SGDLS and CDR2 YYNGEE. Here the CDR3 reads CASSVAGPGYEQYF. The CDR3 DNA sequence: TGTGCCAGCAGCGTAGCCGGGCCGGGATACGAGCAGTACTTC.

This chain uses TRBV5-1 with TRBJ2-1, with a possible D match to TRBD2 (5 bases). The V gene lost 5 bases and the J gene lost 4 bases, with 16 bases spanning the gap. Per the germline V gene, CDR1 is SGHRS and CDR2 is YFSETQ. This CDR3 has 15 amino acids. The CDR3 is CASRRAPTEYNEQFF. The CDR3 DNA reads TGCGCCAGCAGGCGGGCCCCGACCGAGTACAATGAGCAGTTCTTC.

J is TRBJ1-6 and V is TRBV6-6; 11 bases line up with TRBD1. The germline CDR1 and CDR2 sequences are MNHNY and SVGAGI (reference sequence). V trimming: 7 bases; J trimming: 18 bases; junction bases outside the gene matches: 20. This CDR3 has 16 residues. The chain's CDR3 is CASKNLGQGALDPAHF. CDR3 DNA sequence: TGTGCCAGCAAAAACCTCGGACAGGGGGCTTTAGACCCTGCCCACTTT.

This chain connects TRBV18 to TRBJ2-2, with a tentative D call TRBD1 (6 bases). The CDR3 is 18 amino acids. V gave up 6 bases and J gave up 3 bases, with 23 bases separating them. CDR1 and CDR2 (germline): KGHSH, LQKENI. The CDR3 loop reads CASSLLNPVGQHTGELFF. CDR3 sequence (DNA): TGTGCCAGCTCCCTATTAAATCCTGTCGGACAGCACACCGGGGAGCTGTTTTTT.

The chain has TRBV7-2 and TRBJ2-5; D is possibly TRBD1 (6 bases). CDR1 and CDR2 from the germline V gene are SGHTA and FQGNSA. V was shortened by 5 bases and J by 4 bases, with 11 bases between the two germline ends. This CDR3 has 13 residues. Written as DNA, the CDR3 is TGTGCCAGCAGCCGCGGACAGCGAGAGACCCAGTACTTC. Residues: CASSRGQRETQYF.

The CDR3 protein is CASSLSNFGTGLPNTGELFF. The CDR3 DNA is TGTGCCAGCAGTTTATCGAATTTTGGGACAGGGCTGCCGAACACCGGGGAGCTGTTTTTT. The rearrangement joins TRBV27 to TRBJ2-2; 9 positions agree with TRBD1. Germline V CDR1 and CDR2: MNHEY, SMNVEV (reference sequence). The CDR3 spans 20 residues. With 0 bases clipped from V and 0 bases from J, the junction kept 11 bases outside the gene matches.

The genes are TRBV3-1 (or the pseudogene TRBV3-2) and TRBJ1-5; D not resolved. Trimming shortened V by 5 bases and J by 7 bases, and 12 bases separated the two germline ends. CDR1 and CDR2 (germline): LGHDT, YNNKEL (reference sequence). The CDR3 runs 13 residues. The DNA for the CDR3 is TGTGCCAGCAGCAACCAAAACGGGCAGCCCCAGCATTTT. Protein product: CASSNQNGQPQHF.

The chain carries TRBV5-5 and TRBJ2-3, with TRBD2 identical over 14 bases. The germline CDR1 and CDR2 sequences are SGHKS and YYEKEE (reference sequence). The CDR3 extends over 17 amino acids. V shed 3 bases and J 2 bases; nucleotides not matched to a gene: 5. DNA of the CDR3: TGTGCCAGCAGCTCAGGGACTAGCGGGGGCAACACAGATACGCAGTATTTT. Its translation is CASSSGTSGGNTDTQYF.

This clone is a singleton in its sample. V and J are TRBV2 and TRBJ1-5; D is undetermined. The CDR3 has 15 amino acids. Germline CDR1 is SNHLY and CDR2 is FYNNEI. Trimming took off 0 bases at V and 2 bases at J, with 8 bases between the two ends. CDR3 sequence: CASSEAGRGNQPQHF. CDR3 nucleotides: TGTGCCAGCAGTGAAGCGGGGAGGGGCAATCAGCCCCAGCATTTT.

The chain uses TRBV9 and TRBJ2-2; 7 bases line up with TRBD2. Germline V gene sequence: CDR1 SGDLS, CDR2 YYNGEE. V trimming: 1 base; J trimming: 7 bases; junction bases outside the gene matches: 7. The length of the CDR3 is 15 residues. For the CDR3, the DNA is TGTGCCAGCAGCGTACAGGCGGGAGTTGGCGGGGAGCTGTTTTTT. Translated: CASSVQAGVGGELFF.

As DNA, the CDR3 is TGTGCCAGCAGTCCCGGGACAACATATGGCTACACCTTC. This encodes CASSPGTTYGYTF. The chain recombines TRBV6-5 with TRBJ1-2, with D perhaps TRBD1 (6 bases). V lost 5 bases and J 5 bases, leaving 12 bases between the germline ends. CDR3 length: 13 residues. The germline CDR1 and CDR2 sequences are MNHEY and SVGAGI.

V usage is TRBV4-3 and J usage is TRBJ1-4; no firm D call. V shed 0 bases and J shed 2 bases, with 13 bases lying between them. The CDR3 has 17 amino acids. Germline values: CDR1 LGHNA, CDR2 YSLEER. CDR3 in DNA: TGCGCCAGCAGCCAAGATCCTCGACGGGTGACTAATGAAAAACTGTTTTTT. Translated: CASSQDPRRVTNEKLFF.

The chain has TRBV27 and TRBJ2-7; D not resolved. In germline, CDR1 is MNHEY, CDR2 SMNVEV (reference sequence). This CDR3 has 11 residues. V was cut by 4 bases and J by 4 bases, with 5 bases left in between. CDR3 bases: TGTGCCAGCAGTTCTAGTTACGAGCAGTACTTC. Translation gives CASSSSYEQYF.

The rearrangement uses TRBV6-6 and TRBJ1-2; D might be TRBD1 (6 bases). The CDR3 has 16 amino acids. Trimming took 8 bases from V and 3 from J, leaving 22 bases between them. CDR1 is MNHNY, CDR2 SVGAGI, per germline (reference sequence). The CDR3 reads CASLQGGAGADYGYTF. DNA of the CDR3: TGTGCCAGCCTACAAGGGGGGGCTGGGGCGGACTATGGCTACACCTTC.

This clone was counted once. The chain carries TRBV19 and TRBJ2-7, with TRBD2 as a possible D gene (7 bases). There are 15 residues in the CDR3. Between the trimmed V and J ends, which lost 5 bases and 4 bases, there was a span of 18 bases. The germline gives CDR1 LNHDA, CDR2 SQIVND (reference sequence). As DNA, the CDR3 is TGTGCCAGTAGTCCACTTCCCAGGGGAGGGTACGAGCAGTACTTC. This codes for CASSPLPRGGYEQYF. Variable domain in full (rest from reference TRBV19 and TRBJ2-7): DGGITQSPKYLFRKEGQNVTLSCEQNLNHDAMYWYRQDPGQGLRLIYYSQIVNDFQKGDIAEGYSVSREKKESFPLTVTSAQKNPTAFYLCASSPLPRGGYEQYFGPGTRLTVT.

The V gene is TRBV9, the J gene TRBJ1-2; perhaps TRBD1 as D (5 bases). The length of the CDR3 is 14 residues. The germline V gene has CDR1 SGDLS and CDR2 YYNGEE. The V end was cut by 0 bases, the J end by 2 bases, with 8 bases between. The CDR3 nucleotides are TGTGCCAGCAGCGTAGGGGGGGAAAACTATGGCTACACCTTC. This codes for CASSVGGENYGYTF.

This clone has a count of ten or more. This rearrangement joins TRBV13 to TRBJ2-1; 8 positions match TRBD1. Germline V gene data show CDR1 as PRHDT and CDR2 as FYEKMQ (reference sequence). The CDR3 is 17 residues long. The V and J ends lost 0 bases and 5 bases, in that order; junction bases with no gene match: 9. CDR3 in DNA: TGTGCCAGCAGCTTAGGGCTTCCCGGGACAGGCCACAATGAGCAGTTCTTC. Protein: CASSLGLPGTGHNEQFF.

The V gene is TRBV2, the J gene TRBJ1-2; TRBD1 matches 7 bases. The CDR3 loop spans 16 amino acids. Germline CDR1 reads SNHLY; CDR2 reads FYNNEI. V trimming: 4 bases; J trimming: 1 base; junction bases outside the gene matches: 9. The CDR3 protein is CASSVEGQTDNYGYTF. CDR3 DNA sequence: TGTGCCAGCAGTGTGGAGGGACAGACTGATAACTATGGCTACACCTTC.

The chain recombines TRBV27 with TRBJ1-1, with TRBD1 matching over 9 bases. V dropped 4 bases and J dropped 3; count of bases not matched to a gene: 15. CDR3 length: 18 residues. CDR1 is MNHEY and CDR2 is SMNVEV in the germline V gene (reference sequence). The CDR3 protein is CASSSKNPGQGFDTEAFF. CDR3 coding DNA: TGTGCCAGCAGTTCCAAGAATCCGGGACAGGGATTTGACACTGAAGCTTTCTTT.

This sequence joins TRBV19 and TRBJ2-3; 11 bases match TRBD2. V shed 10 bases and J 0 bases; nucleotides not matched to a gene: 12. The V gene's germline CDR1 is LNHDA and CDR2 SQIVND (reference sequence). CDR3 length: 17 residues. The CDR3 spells CATRRTSGFASTDTQYF. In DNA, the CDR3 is TGTGCCACCAGACGGACTAGCGGGTTCGCTAGCACAGATACGCAGTATTTT. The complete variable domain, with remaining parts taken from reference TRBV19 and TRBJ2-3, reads DGGITQSPKYLFRKEGQNVTLSCEQNLNHDAMYWYRQDPGQGLRLIYYSQIVNDFQKGDIAEGYSVSREKKESFPLTVTSAQKNPTAFYLCATRRTSGFASTDTQYFGPGTRLTVL.

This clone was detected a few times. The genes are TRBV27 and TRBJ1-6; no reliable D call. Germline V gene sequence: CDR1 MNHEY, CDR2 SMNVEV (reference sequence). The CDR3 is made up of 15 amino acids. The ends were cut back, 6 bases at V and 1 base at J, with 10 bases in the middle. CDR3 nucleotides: TGTGCCAGCAGCTCCAACTGGTCCTATAATTCACCCCTCCACTTT. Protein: CASSSNWSYNSPLHF.

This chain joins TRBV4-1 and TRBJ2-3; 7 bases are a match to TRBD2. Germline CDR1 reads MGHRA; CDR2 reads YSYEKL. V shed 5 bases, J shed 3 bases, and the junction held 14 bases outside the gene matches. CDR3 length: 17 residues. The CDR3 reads CASSSGPIGTTTDTQYF. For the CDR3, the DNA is TGCGCCAGCAGCTCAGGGCCAATAGGGACTACGACAGATACGCAGTATTTT.

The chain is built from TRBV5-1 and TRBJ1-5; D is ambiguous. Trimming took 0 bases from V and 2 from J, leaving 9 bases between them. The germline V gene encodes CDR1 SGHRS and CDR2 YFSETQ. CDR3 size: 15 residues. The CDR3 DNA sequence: TGCGCCAGCAGCTTGGACGGTATGGGCAATCAGCCCCAGCATTTT. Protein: CASSLDGMGNQPQHF.

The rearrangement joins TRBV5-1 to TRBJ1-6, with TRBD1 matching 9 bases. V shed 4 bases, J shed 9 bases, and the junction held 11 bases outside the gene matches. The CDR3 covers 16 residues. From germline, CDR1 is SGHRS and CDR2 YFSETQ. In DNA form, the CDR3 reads TGCGCCAGCAGCGAGACCTTGGACAGGGGTGCTTCACCCCTCCACTTT. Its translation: CASSETLDRGASPLHF.

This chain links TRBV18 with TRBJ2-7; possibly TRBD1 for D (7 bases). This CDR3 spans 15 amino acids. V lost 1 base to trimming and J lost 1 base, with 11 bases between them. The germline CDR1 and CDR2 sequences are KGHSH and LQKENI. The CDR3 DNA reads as TGTGCCAGCTCACCACAACCAGGGGGGTCCTACGAGCAGTACTTC. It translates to CASSPQPGGSYEQYF.

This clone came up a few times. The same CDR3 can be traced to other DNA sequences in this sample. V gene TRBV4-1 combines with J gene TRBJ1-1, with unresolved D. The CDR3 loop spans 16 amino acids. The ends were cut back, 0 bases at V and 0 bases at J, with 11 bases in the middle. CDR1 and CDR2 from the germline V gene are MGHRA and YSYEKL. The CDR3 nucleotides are TGCGCCAGCAGCCAAGATATGGCAGGAATGAACACTGAAGCTTTCTTT. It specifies CASSQDMAGMNTEAFF.